This TCR beta chain was documented in a study of shared clonotypes between healthy human individuals. Study-wide results and caveats: Generation of non-shared clonotypes was less probable than generation of clonotypes shared by all four donors.

With respect to this clone: Its antigen is currently unknown.

V was cut by 0 bases and J by 7 bases, with 7 bases left in between. Germline V gene data show CDR1 as SGHTA and CDR2 as FQGTGA. The CDR3 runs to 14 residues. Sequenced by immunoSEQ multiplex PCR; TCRdb stores in-frame clones only, minus some. The sample lists 2 million to 2.5 million clones; around 95% were seen once. The rearrangement links TRBV7-3 to TRBJ1-6; D is unclear. The sequence was collected from a young man in good health. The specimen was naive CD4+ T cells sorted from blood. Stated subset: CD45RA+ positively selected. CDR3 bases: TGTGCCAGCAGCTTAACGGGTCTGAATTCACCCCTCCACTTT. Protein product: CASSLTGLNSPLHF.